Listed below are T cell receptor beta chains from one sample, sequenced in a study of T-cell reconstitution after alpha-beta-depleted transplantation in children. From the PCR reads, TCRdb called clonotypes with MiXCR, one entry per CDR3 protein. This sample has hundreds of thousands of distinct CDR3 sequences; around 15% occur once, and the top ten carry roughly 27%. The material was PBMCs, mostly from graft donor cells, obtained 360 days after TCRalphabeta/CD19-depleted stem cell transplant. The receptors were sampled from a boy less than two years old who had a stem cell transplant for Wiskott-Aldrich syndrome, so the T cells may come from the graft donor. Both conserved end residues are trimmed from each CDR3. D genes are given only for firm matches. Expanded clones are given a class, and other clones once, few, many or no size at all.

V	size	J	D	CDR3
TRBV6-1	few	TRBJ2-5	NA	ASNDVGGETQY
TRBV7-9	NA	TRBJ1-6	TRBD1	ASSRRTGGGSPLH
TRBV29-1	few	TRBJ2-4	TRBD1	SVGTGLQNIQY
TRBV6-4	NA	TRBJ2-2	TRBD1	ASSLHTGGTGELF
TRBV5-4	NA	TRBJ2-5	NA	ASSSTAHPGETQY
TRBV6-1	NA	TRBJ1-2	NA	ASSIGPMFSGYT
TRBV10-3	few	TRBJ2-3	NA	AISETLRVLTDTQY
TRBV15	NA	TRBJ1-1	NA	AIKDPREAF
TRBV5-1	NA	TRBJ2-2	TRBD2	ASSLGLAGAANTGELF
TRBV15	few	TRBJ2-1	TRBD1	ATSKQGAGV
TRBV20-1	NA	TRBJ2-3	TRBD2	SALAGGPGDTQY
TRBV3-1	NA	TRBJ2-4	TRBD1	ASSQGRDRHLAKNIQY
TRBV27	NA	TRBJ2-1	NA	ASSPRPNEQF
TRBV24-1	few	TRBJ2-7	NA	ATSDGLFREQY
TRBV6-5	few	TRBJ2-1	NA	ASSYPGLQYNEQF
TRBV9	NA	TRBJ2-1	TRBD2	ASSVGGTHNEQF
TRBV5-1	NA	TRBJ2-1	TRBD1	GSSSRTGSSEQF
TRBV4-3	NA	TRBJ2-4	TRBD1	ASSQVDRRYPLAKNIQY
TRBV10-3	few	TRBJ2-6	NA	ASMDTRQFSGANVLT
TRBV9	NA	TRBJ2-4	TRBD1	ASSAGQVLAKNIQY
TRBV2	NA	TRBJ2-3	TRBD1	ASSVNRGPQDTQY
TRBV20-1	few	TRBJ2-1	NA	SASTGDSYNEQF
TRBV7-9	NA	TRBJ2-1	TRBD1	ASSLLGDRRYNEQF
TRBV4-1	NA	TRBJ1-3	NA	ASSDPLPVVLSGNTIY
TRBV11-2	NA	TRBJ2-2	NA	ASSLWRRGTGELF
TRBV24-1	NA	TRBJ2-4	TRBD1	ATSDSGTGKKNIQY
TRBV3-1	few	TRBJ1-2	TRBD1	ASSYRTGRNYGYT
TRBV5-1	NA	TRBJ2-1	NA	ASSLKGQGPRNEQF
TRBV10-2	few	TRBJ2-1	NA	ASSDLSENSYNEQF
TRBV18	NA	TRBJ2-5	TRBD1	ASSPPPVDRVVRETQY
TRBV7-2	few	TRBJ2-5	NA	ASSFRTAYQETQY
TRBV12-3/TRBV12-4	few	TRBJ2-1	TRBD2	ASSFPPGLAGVYEQF
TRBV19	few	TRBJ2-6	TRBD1	ASSIGTGTGANVLT
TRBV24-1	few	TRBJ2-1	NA	ATSDSGLFYNEQF
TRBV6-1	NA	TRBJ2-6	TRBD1	ASRGQLSGANVLT
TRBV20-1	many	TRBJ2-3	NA	SAGGASGDTQY
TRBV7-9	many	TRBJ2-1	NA	ASSLEAFNEQF
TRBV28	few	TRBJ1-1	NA	ASSPSGGGRTEAF
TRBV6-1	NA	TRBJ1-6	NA	ASTTKAQGNSPLH
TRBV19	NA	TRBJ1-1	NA	ASKFLNTEAF
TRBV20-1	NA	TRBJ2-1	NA	SVSSREQF
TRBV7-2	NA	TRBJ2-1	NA	ASSLFGEQF
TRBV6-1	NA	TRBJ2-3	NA	ATEQNRGTDTQY
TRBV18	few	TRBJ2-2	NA	ASSPVQNTGELF
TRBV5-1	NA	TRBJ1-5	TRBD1	ASSLEGQNQPQH
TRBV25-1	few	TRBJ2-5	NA	ASSERGRGVETQY
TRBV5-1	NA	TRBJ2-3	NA	ASSLSPSNLRRTDTQY
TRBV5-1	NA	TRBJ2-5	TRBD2	ASSPGTSGSETQY
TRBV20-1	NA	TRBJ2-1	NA	SASMSSYNEQF
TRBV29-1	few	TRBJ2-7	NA	SVRVPPLYEQY
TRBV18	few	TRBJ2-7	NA	ASSLAGPMVYEQY
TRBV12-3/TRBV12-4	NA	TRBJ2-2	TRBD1	ASSRAGTGATGELF